This TCR beta chain was profiled in a study of cytomegalovirus exposure and HLA in healthy donors. As regards this clone: Its antigen is currently unknown.

Study outcomes and limitations: Accurate predictions that matched the HLA-A and HLA-B alleles of most subjects were reportedly made from TCR beta sequences. In vitro assays verified that a few CMV-associated chains recognized CMV antigens specifically.

With 60 Vbeta and 13 Jbeta primers, the PCR was carried out. Sequencing used immunoSEQ multiplex PCR; TCRdb keeps in-frame clones, though not all of them. The table shows about 90,000 clones, with 67% occurring only once. The CDR3 has 14 residues. The V end lost 1 base, the J end lost 2 bases, and 6 bases lay between the germline ends. Looked up from germline, CDR1 is MGHRA and CDR2 is YSYEKL. This chain uses TRBV4-1 with TRBJ1-5; D is ambiguous. This receptor was obtained from a young man in good health and CMV-seronegative. Sequencing was carried out using PBMCs. In DNA form, the CDR3 reads TGCGCCAGCAGCCAAGTTCGTGGCAATCAGCCCCAGCATTTT. It specifies CASSQVRGNQPQHF.